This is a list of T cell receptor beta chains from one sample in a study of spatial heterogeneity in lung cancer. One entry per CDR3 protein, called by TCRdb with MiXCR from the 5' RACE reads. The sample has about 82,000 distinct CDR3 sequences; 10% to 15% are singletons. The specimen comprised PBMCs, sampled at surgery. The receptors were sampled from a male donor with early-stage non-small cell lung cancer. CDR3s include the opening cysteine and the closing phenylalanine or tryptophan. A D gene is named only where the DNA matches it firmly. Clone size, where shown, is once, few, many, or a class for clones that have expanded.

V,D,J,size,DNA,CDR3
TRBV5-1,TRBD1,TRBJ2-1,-,TGCGCCAGCAGCTTGCGGCAGGGGGCCGATGAGCAGTTCTTC,CASSLRQGADEQFF
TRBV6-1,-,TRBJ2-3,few,TGTGCCAGCAGTGAAGGTCAATTATCAAGGCGGAGGATGACAGATACGCAGTATTTT,CASSEGQLSRRRMTDTQYF
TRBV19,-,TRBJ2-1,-,TGTGCCAGTAGTTTCCGACCAGGGATCGGAAATGAGCAGTTCTTC,CASSFRPGIGNEQFF
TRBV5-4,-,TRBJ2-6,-,TGTGCCAGCAGCTTGGTTGGGGCCAACGTCCTGACTTTC,CASSLVGANVLTF
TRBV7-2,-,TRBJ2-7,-,TGTGCCAGCACCCTCTGGCAAGGAACCTACGAGCAGTACTTC,CASTLWQGTYEQYF
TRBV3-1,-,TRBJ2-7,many,TGTGCCAGCTCTGCCGCGACGCACCACGAGCAGTACTTC,CASSAATHHEQYF
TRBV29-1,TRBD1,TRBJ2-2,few,TGCAGCGTTGAAGATCAGACAGGGGCGAACACCGGGGAGCTGTTTTTT,CSVEDQTGANTGELFF
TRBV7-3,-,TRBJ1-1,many,TGTGCCAGCAGCTTTAATGGGGACACTGAAGCTTTCTTT,CASSFNGDTEAFF
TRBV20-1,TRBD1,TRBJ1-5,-,TGCAGTGCGCTATCCGGGACAGGGGTTCAGCCCCAGCATTTT,CSALSGTGVQPQHF
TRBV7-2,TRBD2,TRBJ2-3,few,TGTGCCAGCAGCTTGGGCGGGAGTGGCACAGATACGCAGTATTTT,CASSLGGSGTDTQYF
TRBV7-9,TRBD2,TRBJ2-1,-,TGTGCCAGCAGCGGAGGGACTAGCGGATACAATGAGCAGTTCTTC,CASSGGTSGYNEQFF
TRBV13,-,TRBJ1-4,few,TGTGCCAGCTGCCCCGTTGGGGGGGCTCGTGAAAAACTGTTTTTT,CASCPVGGAREKLFF
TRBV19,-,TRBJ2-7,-,TGTGCCAGTAGGACCGACGGATTCTCCTACGAGCAGTACTTC,CASRTDGFSYEQYF
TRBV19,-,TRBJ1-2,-,TGTGCCAGTAGTATCGCGGACCGACTCTATGGCTACACCTTC,CASSIADRLYGYTF
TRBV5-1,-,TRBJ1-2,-,TGCGCCAGCAGCCCGAATGGAGGGCGGAATGGCTACACCTTC,CASSPNGGRNGYTF
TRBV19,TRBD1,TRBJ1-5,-,TGTGCCAGTAGTGGAGACAGGGCAGGCCAGCCCCAGCATTTT,CASSGDRAGQPQHF
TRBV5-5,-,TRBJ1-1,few,TGTGCCAGCAGCTCGACAGCTATGAACACTGAAGCTTTCTTT,CASSSTAMNTEAFF
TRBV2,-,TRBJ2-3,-,TGTGCCAGCTCGTGGGCAGGCCGGGCAGGTACAGATACGCAGTATTTT,CASSWAGRAGTDTQYF
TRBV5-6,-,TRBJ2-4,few,TGTGCCAGCAGCTTGGCCATCCAGGCGGCCAAAAACATTCAGTACTTC,CASSLAIQAAKNIQYF
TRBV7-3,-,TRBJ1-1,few,TGTGCCAGCAGCCGATTGGCGACAGTCTTAAACACTGAAGCTTTCTTT,CASSRLATVLNTEAFF
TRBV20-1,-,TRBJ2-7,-,TGCAGTGCTAGAGATAGGACCGAGCAGTACTTC,CSARDRTEQYF
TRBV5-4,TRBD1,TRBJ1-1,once,TGTGCCAGCAGCACAAACCGGGACAGGGGGGCAGGTCGGCTAGCTTTCTTT,CASSTNRDRGAGRLAFF
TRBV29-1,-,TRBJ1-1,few,TGCAGCGTTGAGGTACAGATGAACACTGAAGCTTTCTTT,CSVEVQMNTEAFF
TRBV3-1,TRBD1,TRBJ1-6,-,TGTGCCAGCAGCTCCCGGGACAGGGATTCATCCCTCCACTTT,CASSSRDRDSSLHF
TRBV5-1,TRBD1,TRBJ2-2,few,TGCGCCAGCAGCCAGAGACAGGGGCGACCAAACGGGGAGCTGTTTTTT,CASSQRQGRPNGELFF
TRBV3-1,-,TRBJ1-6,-,TGTGCCAGCAGCCAAGGGACCTTCGGTAATTCACCCCTCCACTTT,CASSQGTFGNSPLHF
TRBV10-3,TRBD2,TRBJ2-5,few,TGTGCCATCAACCGGGCTAGCGGGAACCAAGAGACCCAGTACTTC,CAINRASGNQETQYF
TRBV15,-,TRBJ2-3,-,TGTGCCACCGCTCAATGGACAGACACAGATACGCAGTATTTT,CATAQWTDTDTQYF
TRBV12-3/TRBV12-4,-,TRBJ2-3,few,TGTGCCAGCAGTTTATCGGGGAAGCCAGATACGCAGTATTTT,CASSLSGKPDTQYF
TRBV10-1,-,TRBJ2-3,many,TGCGCCAGCAGTGAAACGAGCACAGATACGCAGTATTTT,CASSETSTDTQYF
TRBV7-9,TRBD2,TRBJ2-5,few,TGTGCCAGCAGCTCTAGCGGAGAGACCCAGTACTTC,CASSSSGETQYF
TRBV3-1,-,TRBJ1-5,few,TGTGCCAGCAGCCAAGATCGGGGAGCTCCCCAGCATTTT,CASSQDRGAPQHF
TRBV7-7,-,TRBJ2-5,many,TGTGCCAGCAGCTTGAGCGCCCAAGAGACCCAGTACTTC,CASSLSAQETQYF
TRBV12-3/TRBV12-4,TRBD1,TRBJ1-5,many,TGTGCCAGCACCCCAGGGGGGGGTGTTCAGCCCCAGCATTTT,CASTPGGGVQPQHF
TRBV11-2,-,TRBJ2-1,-,TGTGCCAGCAGCCGTCTCCGGCCTCCTTACAATGAGCAGTTCTTC,CASSRLRPPYNEQFF
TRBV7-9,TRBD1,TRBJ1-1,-,TGTGCCAGCAGCATGACAGGGGAGGCGGAAGCTTTCTTT,CASSMTGEAEAFF
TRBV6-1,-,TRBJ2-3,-,TGTGCCAGCAGTGAACGGCAGGAGACAACAGATACGCAGTATTTT,CASSERQETTDTQYF
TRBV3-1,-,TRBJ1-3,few,TGTGCCAGCAGCCAGGGGGCGGCTGGAAACACCATATATTTT,CASSQGAAGNTIYF
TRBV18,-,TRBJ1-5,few,TGTGCCAGCTCACCACCTGGACAGAGCAATCAGCCCCAGCATTTT,CASSPPGQSNQPQHF
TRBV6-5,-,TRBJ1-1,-,TGTGCCAGCAGTTACTCGAGCCTGAACACTGAAGCTTTCTTT,CASSYSSLNTEAFF
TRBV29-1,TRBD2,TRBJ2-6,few,TGCAGCGTCGGGAGGGACAACTCTGGGGCCAACGTCCTGACTTTC,CSVGRDNSGANVLTF
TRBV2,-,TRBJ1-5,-,TGTGCCAGCAGTGAGACAAGTCCCAATCAGCCCCAGCATTTT,CASSETSPNQPQHF
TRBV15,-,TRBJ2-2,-,TGTGCCACCAGCTTATGGGGGCGAGGAGGCACCGGGGAGCTGTTTTTT,CATSLWGRGGTGELFF
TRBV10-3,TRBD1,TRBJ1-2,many,TGTGCCATCACAGGGGGGAACTATGGCTACACCTTC,CAITGGNYGYTF
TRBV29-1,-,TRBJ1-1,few,TGCAGCGTTGTAGGACTGGTGAACACTGAAGCTTTCTTT,CSVVGLVNTEAFF
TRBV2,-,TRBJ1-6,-,TGTGCCAGCAGTTCTACCCAGACAGGAGCTAATTCACCCCTCCACTTT,CASSSTQTGANSPLHF
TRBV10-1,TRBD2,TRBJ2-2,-,TGCGCCAGCAGGTCAGGACTAGCGGGAACCGGGGAGCTGTTTTTT,CASRSGLAGTGELFF
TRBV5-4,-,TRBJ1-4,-,TGTGCCAGCAGCTTGGGAACCAGGGATGAGGAAAAACTGTTTTTT,CASSLGTRDEEKLFF
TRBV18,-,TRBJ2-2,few,TGTGCCAGCTCACTCGCTGCCCGGGAGCTGTTTTTT,CASSLAARELFF
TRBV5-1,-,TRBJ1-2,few,TGCGCCAGCCGTGCCGAGTCCGGCTACACCTTC,CASRAESGYTF
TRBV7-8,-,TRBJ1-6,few,TGTGCCAGCAGCCTCAACCGTTATAATTCACCCCTCCACTTT,CASSLNRYNSPLHF
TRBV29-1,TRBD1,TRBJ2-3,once,TGCAGCGTTTACTTAATGACAGGGGGTGGAGATACGCAGTATTTT,CSVYLMTGGGDTQYF
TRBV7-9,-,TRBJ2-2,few,TGTGCCAGCCGAGGGTTTGACACCGGGGAGCTGTTTTTT,CASRGFDTGELFF
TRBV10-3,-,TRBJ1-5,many,TGTGCCATCAGTGGGGATCGGGACGGGAATCAGCCCCAGCATTTT,CAISGDRDGNQPQHF
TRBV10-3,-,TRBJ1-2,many,TGTGCCATCAGTGAGGGCCCGACCGTGAACTATGGCTACACCTTC,CAISEGPTVNYGYTF
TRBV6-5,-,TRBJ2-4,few,TGTGCCAGCAGTCCAGACTATAACATTCAGTACTTC,CASSPDYNIQYF